This T cell receptor (beta chain) was profiled in a study of Graves' ophthalmopathy and Graves' hyperthyroidism. The junction had 8 bases not matched to a gene; V was cut back by 3 bases and J by 7 bases. The germline V gene has CDR1 SGHTA and CDR2 FQGTGA. CDR3 size: 14 residues. This clonotype was found many times. Its cognate antigen is unknown. Transcripts of RNA were the source for amplifying TCR beta CDR3 regions. RT-PCR with HTBI primers came first, then second-round multiplex PCR. TCRdb recomputed calls from the multiplex PCR reads with MiXCR, one row per CDR3 protein. The profile shows approximately 500,000 distinct CDR3 sequences, roughly 14% of them singletons. Study-wide findings and caveats: For separating ophthalmopathy from stable hyperthyroidism, a 13-signature model gave approximately 90% sensitivity and 65% to 82% specificity. Blood also contained most of the expanded thyroid clonotypes above 0.001 frequency.

Material for sequencing was blood. The TCR sequence derives from a young woman with Graves' ophthalmopathy. This chain uses TRBV7-3 with TRBJ1-1, with 7 bases lining up with TRBD1. The CDR3 DNA reads TGTGCCAGCAGCTTTCGGGACAGTGGGAATGAAGCTTTCTTT. It encodes CASSFRDSGNEAFF.